The 5 T cell receptor beta chains below come from one sample, sequenced in a study of T cells after posttransplantation cyclophosphamide (dated by TCRdb to 2016 to 2018). To prepare the library, the immunoSEQ multiplex PCR assay was applied. TCRdb holds this immuneACCESS table with in-frame rearrangements only. Some clones are missing; in checked studies, unresolved V genes explain under half, and the rest has no known cause. This sample holds more than 20,000 clones; 73% were observed only once. Of the sample, over 0.65% is held by the ten largest clones. Source material: memory CD4+ T cells sorted from PBMCs. Receptor source: an older woman in good health, CMV-negative, and a related stem cell transplant donor.

Concerning this clone: Other DNA sequences from this sample encode an identical CDR3 as well. The chain uses TRBV7-2 and TRBJ1-2; D might be TRBD1 (6 bases). The germline CDR1 and CDR2 sequences are SGHTA and FQGNSA. This CDR3 has 13 residues. V was shortened by 5 bases and J by 4 bases, with 11 bases between the two germline ends. CDR3 amino acids: CASSQLGGYGYTF. CDR3 sequence (DNA): TGTGCCAGCAGCCAACTAGGGGGCTATGGCTACACCTTC.

CDR3 coding DNA: TGTGCCAGCAGCCTCCCAACTAATGAAAAACTGTTTTTT. Translated, it gives CASSLPTNEKLFF. The chain carries TRBV5-6 and TRBJ1-4; D is unresolved. This CDR3 is built from 13 residues. Trimming cost V 4 bases and J 0 bases, with 4 bases left between them. Germline V lookup: CDR1 SGHDT, CDR2 YYEEEE.

The V call is TRBV6-5, the J call TRBJ2-1; D unclear. Germline CDR1 is MNHEY and CDR2 is SVGAGI. Trimming stripped 4 bases from V and 0 bases from J, with 13 bases between. There are 16 residues in the CDR3. CDR3 region: CASSSPRLSSYNEQFF. CDR3 DNA sequence: TGTGCCAGCAGTTCCCCTAGGTTGAGCTCCTACAATGAGCAGTTCTTC.

The sample holds a few counts of this clone. CDR3 nucleotides: TGTGCCAGCAGCCACGGGAGGGATAAGTTCAACACTGAAGCTTTCTTT. Amino acids: CASSHGRDKFNTEAFF. The rearrangement uses TRBV5-4 and TRBJ1-1; D gene unclear. The CDR3 has 16 residues. Germline CDR1 is SGHNT and CDR2 is YYREEE (reference sequence). V was clipped by 4 bases and J by 2 bases, with 18 bases between them. Full variable domain (rest looked up from reference TRBV5-4 and TRBJ1-1): ETGVTQSPTHLIKTRGQQVTLRCSSQSGHNTVSWYQQALGQGPQFIFQYYREEENGRGNFPPRFSGLQFPNYSSELNVNALELDDSALYLCASSHGRDKFNTEAFFGQGTRLTVV.

The rearrangement joins TRBV11-2 to TRBJ2-2; D gene uncertain. The CDR3 consists of 15 residues. Trimming pared 5 bases from V and 1 base from J, leaving 11 bases between. Germline V gene sequence: CDR1 SGHAT, CDR2 FQNNGV. CDR3 sequence (DNA): TGTGCCAGCAGCACCTCTTTCGGGAACACCGGGGAGCTGTTTTTT. Translated: CASSTSFGNTGELFF.